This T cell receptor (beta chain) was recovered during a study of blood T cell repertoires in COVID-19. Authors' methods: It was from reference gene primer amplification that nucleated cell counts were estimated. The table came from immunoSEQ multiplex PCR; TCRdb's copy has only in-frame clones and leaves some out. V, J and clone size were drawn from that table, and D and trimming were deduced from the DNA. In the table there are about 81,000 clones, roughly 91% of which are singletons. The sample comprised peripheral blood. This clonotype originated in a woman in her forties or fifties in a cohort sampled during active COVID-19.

DNA for the CDR3: TGTGCCAGCAGCTTCGCTGGCGGGTTAAGGAATGAGCAGTTCTTC. It codes for CASSFAGGLRNEQFF. The chain has TRBV11-3 and TRBJ2-1; the D gene is possibly TRBD2 (5 bases). Trimming shortened V by 3 bases and J by 7 bases, and 16 bases separated the two germline ends. This CDR3 has 15 amino acids. Germline V gene data show CDR1 as SGHNT and CDR2 as YENEEA.